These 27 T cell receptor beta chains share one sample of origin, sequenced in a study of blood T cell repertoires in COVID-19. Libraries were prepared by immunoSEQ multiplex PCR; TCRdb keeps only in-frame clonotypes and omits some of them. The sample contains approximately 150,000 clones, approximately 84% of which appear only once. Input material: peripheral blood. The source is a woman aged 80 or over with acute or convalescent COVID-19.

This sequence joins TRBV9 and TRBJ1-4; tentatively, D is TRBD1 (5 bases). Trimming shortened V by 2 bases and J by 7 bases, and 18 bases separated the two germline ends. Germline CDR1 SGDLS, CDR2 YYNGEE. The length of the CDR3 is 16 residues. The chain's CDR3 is CASSVQSGPGGEKLFF. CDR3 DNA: TGTGCCAGCAGCGTCCAAAGTGGGCCGGGGGGTGAAAAACTGTTTTTT.

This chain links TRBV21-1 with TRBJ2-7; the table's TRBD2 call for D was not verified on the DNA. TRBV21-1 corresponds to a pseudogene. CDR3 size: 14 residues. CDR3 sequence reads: CASSKGGGGVEQYF. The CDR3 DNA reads TGTGCCAGCAGCAAAGGGGGCGGGGGGGTCGAGCAGTACTTC.

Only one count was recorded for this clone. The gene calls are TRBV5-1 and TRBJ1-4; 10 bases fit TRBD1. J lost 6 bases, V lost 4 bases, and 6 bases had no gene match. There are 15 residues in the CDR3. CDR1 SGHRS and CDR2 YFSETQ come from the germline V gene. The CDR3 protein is CASSTTGTGDEKLFF. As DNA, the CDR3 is TGCGCCAGCAGCACAACCGGGACAGGGGATGAAAAACTGTTTTTT.

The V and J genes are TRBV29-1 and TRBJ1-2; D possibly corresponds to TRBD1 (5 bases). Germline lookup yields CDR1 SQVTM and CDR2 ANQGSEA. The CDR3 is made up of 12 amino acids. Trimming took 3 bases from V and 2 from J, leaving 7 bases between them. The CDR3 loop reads CSVEKGNYGYTF. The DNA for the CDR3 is TGCAGCGTTGAGAAGGGGAACTATGGCTACACCTTC.

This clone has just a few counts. CDR3 region: CASSSRSPAPREQYF. Written as DNA, the CDR3 is TGTGCCAGCAGCTCGCGGTCTCCCGCCCCCCGCGAGCAGTACTTC. V is TRBV7-2 and J is TRBJ2-7, with D unresolved. In germline, CDR1 is SGHTA, CDR2 FQGNSA. The CDR3 has 15 amino acids. Trimming left V 4 bases short and J 6 bases short, with 19 bases between.

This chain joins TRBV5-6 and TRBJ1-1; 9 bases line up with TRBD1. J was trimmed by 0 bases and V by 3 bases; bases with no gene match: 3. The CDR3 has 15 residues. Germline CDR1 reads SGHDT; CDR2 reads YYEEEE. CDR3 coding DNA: TGTGCCAGCAGCTGGGGGACAGGGATGAACACTGAAGCTTTCTTT. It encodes CASSWGTGMNTEAFF.

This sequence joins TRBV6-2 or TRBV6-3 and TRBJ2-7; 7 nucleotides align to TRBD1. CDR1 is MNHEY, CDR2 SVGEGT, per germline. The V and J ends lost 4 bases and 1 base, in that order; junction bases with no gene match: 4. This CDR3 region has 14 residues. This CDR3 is CASSFQGESYEQYF. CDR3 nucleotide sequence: TGTGCCAGCAGTTTTCAGGGGGAATCCTACGAGCAGTACTTC.

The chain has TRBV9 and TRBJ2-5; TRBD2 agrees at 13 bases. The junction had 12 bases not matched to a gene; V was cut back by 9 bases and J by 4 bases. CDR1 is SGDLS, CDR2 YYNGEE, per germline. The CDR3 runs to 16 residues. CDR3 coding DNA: TGTGCCATCGTGGGGACCGGGACTAGCGGGACAGAGACCCAGTACTTC. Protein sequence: CAIVGTGTSGTETQYF.

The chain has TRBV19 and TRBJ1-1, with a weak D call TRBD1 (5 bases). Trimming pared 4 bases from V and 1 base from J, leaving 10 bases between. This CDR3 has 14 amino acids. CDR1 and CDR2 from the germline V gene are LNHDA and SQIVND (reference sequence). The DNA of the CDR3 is TGTGCCAGTAGTAACGGGGGGACGAACACTGAAGCTTTCTTT. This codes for CASSNGGTNTEAFF. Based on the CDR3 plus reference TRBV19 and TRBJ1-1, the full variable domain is DGGITQSPKYLFRKEGQNVTLSCEQNLNHDAMYWYRQDPGQGLRLIYYSQIVNDFQKGDIAEGYSVSREKKESFPLTVTSAQKNPTAFYLCASSNGGTNTEAFFGQGTRLTVV.

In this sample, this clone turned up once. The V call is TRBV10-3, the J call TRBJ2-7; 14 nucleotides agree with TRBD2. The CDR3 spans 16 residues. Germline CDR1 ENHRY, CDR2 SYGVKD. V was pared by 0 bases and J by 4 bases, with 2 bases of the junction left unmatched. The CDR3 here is CAISESGLAGEYEQYF. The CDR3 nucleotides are TGTGCCATCAGTGAGTCGGGACTAGCGGGAGAATACGAGCAGTACTTC.

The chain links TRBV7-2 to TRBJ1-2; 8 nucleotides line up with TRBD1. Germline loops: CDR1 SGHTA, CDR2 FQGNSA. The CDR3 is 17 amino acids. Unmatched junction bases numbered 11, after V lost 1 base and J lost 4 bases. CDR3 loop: CASSLEARTGTLYGYTF. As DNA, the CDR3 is TGTGCCAGCAGCTTAGAAGCCCGGACAGGGACTCTCTATGGCTACACCTTC.

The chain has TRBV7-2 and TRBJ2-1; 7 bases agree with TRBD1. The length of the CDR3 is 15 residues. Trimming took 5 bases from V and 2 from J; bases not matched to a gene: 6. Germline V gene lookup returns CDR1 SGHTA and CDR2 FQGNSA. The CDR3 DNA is TGTGCCAGCAGCCCCACGGGGACAGCCTACAATGAGCAGTTCTTC. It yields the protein CASSPTGTAYNEQFF. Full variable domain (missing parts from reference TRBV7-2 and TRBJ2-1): GAGVSQSPSNKVTEKGKDVELRCDPISGHTALYWYRQSLGQGLEFLIYFQGNSAPDKSGLPSDRFSAERTGGSVSTLTIQRTQQEDSAVYLCASSPTGTAYNEQFFGPGTRLTVL.

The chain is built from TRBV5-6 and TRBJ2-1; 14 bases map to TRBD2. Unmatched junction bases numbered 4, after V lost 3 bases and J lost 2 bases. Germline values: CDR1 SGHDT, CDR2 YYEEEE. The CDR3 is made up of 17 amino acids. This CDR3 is CASSSTSGGAPYNEQFF. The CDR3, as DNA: TGTGCCAGCAGCTCGACTAGCGGGGGGGCCCCCTACAATGAGCAGTTCTTC.

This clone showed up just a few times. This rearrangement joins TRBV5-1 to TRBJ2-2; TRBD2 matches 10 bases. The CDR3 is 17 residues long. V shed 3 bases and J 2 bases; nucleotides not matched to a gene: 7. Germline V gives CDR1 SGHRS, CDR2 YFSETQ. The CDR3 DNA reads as TGCGCCAGCAGCTCCTATCCTAGCGGGAGTAACACCGGGGAGCTGTTTTTT. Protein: CASSSYPSGSNTGELFF. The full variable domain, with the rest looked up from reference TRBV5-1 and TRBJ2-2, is KAGVTQTPRYLIKTRGQQVTLSCSPISGHRSVSWYQQTPGQGLQFLFEYFSETQRNKGNFPGRFSGRQFSNSRSEMNVSTLELGDSALYLCASSSYPSGSNTGELFFGEGSRLTVL.

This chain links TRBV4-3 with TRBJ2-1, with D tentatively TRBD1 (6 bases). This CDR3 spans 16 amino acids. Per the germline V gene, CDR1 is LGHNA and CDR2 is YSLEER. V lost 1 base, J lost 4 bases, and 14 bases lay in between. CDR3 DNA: TGCGCCAGCAGCCAAGGGGTTGGGACAAAGTACAATGAGCAGTTCTTC. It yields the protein CASSQGVGTKYNEQFF.

CDR3 in amino acids: CASSLIPGTSNQPQHF. The CDR3 DNA is TGTGCCAGCAGCTTGATTCCGGGAACTTCCAATCAGCCCCAGCATTTT. The chain joins TRBV5-5 to TRBJ1-5; D unresolved. Germline values: CDR1 SGHKS, CDR2 YYEKEE (reference sequence). This CDR3 spans 16 amino acids. V was trimmed by 1 base and J by 3 bases, leaving 14 bases between them.

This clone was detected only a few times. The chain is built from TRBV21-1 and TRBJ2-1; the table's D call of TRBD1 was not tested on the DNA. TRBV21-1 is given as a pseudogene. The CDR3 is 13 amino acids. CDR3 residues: CASTPGHGNEQFF. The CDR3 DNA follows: TGTGCCAGCACTCCGGGACACGGCAATGAGCAGTTCTTC.

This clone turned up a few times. This CDR3 reads CASSPIGQVSYEQYF. DNA of the CDR3: TGTGCCAGCAGCCCGATCGGACAGGTGAGCTACGAGCAGTACTTC. This rearrangement joins TRBV11-2 to TRBJ2-7; 7 bases map to TRBD1. The CDR3 consists of 15 residues. Germline-derived CDR1 and CDR2 are SGHAT and FQNNGV. Trimming took 5 bases from V and 3 from J; bases not matched to a gene: 10.

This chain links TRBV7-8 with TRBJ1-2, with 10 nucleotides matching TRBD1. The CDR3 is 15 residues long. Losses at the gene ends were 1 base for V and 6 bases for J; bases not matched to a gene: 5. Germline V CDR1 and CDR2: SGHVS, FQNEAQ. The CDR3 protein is CASSLEPDRGDGYTF. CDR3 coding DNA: TGTGCCAGCAGCTTAGAACCGGACAGGGGGGATGGCTACACCTTC.

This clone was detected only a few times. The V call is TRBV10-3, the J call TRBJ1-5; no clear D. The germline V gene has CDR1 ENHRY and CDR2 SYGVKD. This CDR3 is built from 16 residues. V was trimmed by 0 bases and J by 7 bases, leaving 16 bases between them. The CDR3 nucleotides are TGTGCCATCAGTGAGTCTTATAGGGAGGTTGGGCAGCCCCAGCATTTT. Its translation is CAISESYREVGQPQHF.

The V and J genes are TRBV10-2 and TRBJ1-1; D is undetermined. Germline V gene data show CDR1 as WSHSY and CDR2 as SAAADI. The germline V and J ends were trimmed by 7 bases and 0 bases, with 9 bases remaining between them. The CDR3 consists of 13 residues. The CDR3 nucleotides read TGCGCCAGCAAGTACCACATGAACACTGAAGCTTTCTTT. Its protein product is CASKYHMNTEAFF.

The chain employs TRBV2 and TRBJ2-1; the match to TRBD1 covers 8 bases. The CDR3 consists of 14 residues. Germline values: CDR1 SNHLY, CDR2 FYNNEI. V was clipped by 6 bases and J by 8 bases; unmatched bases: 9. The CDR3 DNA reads TGTGCCAGCAGACCAGGGGGCTCTGGGGATGAGCAGTTCTTC. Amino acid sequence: CASRPGGSGDEQFF.

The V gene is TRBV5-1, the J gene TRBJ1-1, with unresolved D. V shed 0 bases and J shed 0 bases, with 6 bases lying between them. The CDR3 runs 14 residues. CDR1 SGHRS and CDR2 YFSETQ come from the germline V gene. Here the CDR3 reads CASSLGGLNTEAFF. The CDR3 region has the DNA TGCGCCAGCAGCTTGGGCGGCTTGAACACTGAAGCTTTCTTT. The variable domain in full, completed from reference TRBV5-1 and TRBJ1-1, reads KAGVTQTPRYLIKTRGQQVTLSCSPISGHRSVSWYQQTPGQGLQFLFEYFSETQRNKGNFPGRFSGRQFSNSRSEMNVSTLELGDSALYLCASSLGGLNTEAFFGQGTRLTVV.

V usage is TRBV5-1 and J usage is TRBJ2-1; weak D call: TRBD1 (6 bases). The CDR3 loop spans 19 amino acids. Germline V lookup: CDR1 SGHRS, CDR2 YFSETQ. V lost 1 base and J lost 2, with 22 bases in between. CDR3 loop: CASSLQGRIGVGAYNEQFF. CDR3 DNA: TGCGCCAGCAGCTTGCAGGGGCGGATCGGGGTCGGCGCCTACAATGAGCAGTTCTTC. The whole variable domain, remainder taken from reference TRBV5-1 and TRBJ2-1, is KAGVTQTPRYLIKTRGQQVTLSCSPISGHRSVSWYQQTPGQGLQFLFEYFSETQRNKGNFPGRFSGRQFSNSRSEMNVSTLELGDSALYLCASSLQGRIGVGAYNEQFFGPGTRLTVL.

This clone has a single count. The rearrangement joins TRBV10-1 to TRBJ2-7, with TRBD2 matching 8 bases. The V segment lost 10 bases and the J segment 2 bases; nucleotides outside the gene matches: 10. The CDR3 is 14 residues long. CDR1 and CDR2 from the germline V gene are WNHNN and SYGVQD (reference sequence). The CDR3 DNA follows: TGCGCCACCATTGAACTGCGGGAGGCCTACGAGCAGTACTTC. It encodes CATIELREAYEQYF.

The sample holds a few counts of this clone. CDR3 nucleotides: TGTGCCAGCAGCCCCAGGGACAGGTTATATGGCTACACCTTC. This encodes CASSPRDRLYGYTF. This rearrangement joins TRBV27 to TRBJ1-2; 8 bases map to TRBD1. The CDR3 has 14 residues. The V segment lost 6 bases and the J segment 5 bases; nucleotides outside the gene matches: 8. CDR1 and CDR2 (germline): MNHEY, SMNVEV (reference sequence).

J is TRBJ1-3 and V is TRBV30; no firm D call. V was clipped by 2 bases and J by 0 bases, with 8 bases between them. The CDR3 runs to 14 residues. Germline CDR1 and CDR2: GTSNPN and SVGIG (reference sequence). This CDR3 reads CAWSWAVSGNTIYF. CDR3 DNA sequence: TGTGCCTGGAGTTGGGCCGTCTCTGGAAACACCATATATTTT.